This passage covers 13 T cell receptor beta chains from one sample sequenced in a study of blood T cell repertoires in COVID-19. TCRdb keeps only in-frame clones here, not all; method: immunoSEQ multiplex PCR. The table lists some 120,000 clones, more than 85% of them singletons, with approximately 2% in the top ten. The sample taken for sequencing was peripheral blood. The receptors originated from a man in his forties or fifties with COVID-19, enrolled during active disease.

This chain uses TRBV10-3 with TRBJ1-1, with TRBD1 matching over 8 bases. V shed 4 bases and J 5 bases; nucleotides not matched to a gene: 6. The CDR3 spans 14 residues. Per germline, CDR1 ENHRY and CDR2 SYGVKD. CDR3 sequence: CAISGLQGGTEAFF. The CDR3 coding sequence is TGTGCCATCAGTGGCCTACAGGGGGGAACTGAAGCTTTCTTT.

The V gene is TRBV6-5, the J gene TRBJ2-7; weak D call: TRBD2 (6 bases). Trimming took 0 bases from V and 7 from J, leaving 13 bases between them. The CDR3 spans 14 residues. Germline assignment: CDR1 MNHEY and CDR2 SVGAGI. CDR3 DNA: TGTGCCAGCAGTTACTCGCGGTGGAGCGGGGAGCAGTACGTC. It is translated as CASSYSRWSGEQYV.

The CDR3 nucleotides read TGTGCCAGCAGCTCTACAGGGCCAGGAAACACCATATATTTT. It yields the protein CASSSTGPGNTIYF. The chain employs TRBV7-2 and TRBJ1-3; perhaps TRBD1 as D (6 bases). Trimming removed 4 bases from V and 4 bases from J, with 11 bases in between. CDR1 is SGHTA and CDR2 is FQGNSA in the germline V gene. The CDR3 has 14 amino acids.

CDR3 sequence: CASSVAPSGTRVQETQYF. CDR3 bases: TGTGCCAGCAGCGTAGCACCCTCCGGGACTAGAGTGCAAGAGACCCAGTACTTC. This sequence joins TRBV9 and TRBJ2-5; TRBD2 matches 8 bases. This CDR3 is 18 amino acids long. The germline CDR1 and CDR2 sequences are SGDLS and YYNGEE. Trimming removed 0 bases from V and 2 bases from J; junction bases left unmatched: 12.

The CDR3, as DNA: TGTGCCAGCAGCTTGTTGAGAACCGGCACAGATACGCAGTATTTT. Amino acid sequence: CASSLLRTGTDTQYF. This chain connects TRBV5-6 to TRBJ2-3; D uncertain. CDR3 length equals 15 residues. CDR1 and CDR2 from the germline V gene are SGHDT and YYEEEE. Trimming took off 1 base at V and 1 base at J, with 10 bases between the two ends.

This clone turned up a few times. This rearrangement joins TRBV4-1 to TRBJ2-1; no firm D call. The V end lost 4 bases, the J end lost 4 bases, and 5 bases lay between the germline ends. Germline-derived CDR1 and CDR2 are MGHRA and YSYEKL. This CDR3 region has 12 residues. The DNA for the CDR3 is TGCGCCAGCAGCCTTAGTTACAATGAGCAGTTCTTC. Amino acids: CASSLSYNEQFF.

J is TRBJ2-2 and V is TRBV10-3; possible D gene TRBD1, 6 bases. V gave up 8 bases and J gave up 0 bases, with 10 bases separating them. CDR3 length: 14 residues. Germline loops: CDR1 ENHRY, CDR2 SYGVKD. In nucleotides, the CDR3 is TGTGCCATCCAGGGGACGGCGAACACCGGGGAGCTGTTTTTT. Its protein is CAIQGTANTGELFF.

The chain links TRBV5-1 to TRBJ2-3; TRBD2 agrees at 9 bases. Trimming took 1 base from V and 3 from J; bases not matched to a gene: 9. Germline CDR1 and CDR2: SGHRS and YFSETQ. This CDR3 region has 17 residues. The CDR3 sequence: CASSLISGSFITDTQYF. The CDR3 nucleotides are TGCGCCAGCAGCTTGATTAGCGGGAGTTTTATAACAGATACGCAGTATTTT.

In this sample, this clone turned up once. The genes are TRBV5-6 and TRBJ2-7; the match to TRBD1 covers 7 bases. CDR3 length: 14 amino acids. V shed 0 bases, J shed 2 bases, and the junction held 2 bases outside the gene matches. The germline CDR1 and CDR2 sequences are SGHDT and YYEEEE. CDR3 sequence (DNA): TGTGCCAGCAGCTTGGGGACAGGCACCTACGAGCAGTACTTC. Translation: CASSLGTGTYEQYF.

This rearrangement joins TRBV23-1 to TRBJ2-1; weak D call: TRBD2 (6 bases). TRBV23-1 is filed as an ORF, its function uncertain. The CDR3 loop spans 16 amino acids. The V end lost 3 bases, the J end lost 3 bases, and 15 bases lay between the germline ends. The CDR3 spells CASSQPKGLLYNEQFF. The DNA for the CDR3 is TGCGCCAGCAGTCAGCCAAAAGGACTACTCTACAATGAGCAGTTCTTC.

In this sample, this clone turned up once. This chain links TRBV11-2 with TRBJ1-1, with D unclear. V dropped 5 bases and J dropped 4 bases, with 17 bases sitting between them. This CDR3 spans 15 amino acids. Per germline, CDR1 SGHAT and CDR2 FQNNGV. CDR3 nucleotide sequence: TGTGCCAGCAGCCTCCTAGGGAGCCTAGGCACTGAAGCTTTCTTT. This translates into CASSLLGSLGTEAFF. The whole variable domain, filled in from reference TRBV11-2 and TRBJ1-1, reads EAGVAQSPRYKIIEKRQSVAFWCNPISGHATLYWYQQILGQGPKLLIQFQNNGVVDDSQLPKDRFSAERLKGVDSTLKIQPAKLEDSAVYLCASSLLGSLGTEAFFGQGTRLTVV.

The count of this clone is one. V is TRBV5-4 and J is TRBJ2-1; TRBD2 matches at 11 bases. V dropped 0 bases and J dropped 5; count of bases not matched to a gene: 10. In germline, CDR1 is SGHNT, CDR2 YYREEE (reference sequence). The CDR3 length is 18 residues. Here the CDR3 DNA reads TGTGCCAGCAGCTTGGGCGGTGGTGGACTAGCGGGCCACAATGAGCAGTTCTTC. This codes for CASSLGGGGLAGHNEQFF.

This clone showed up just once. The chain joins TRBV5-1 to TRBJ2-1, with TRBD2 identical over 10 bases. Germline V gives CDR1 SGHRS, CDR2 YFSETQ. The CDR3 covers 14 residues. With 3 bases clipped from V and 6 bases from J, the junction kept 3 bases outside the gene matches. CDR3 amino acids: CASSSSGSLNEQFF. DNA for the CDR3: TGCGCCAGCAGCTCTAGCGGGAGTCTCAATGAGCAGTTCTTC.